The TCR beta chain under discussion was sequenced for a study of response to subunit inactivated influenza vaccine. V lost 1 base to trimming and J lost 3 bases, with 11 bases between them. Germline assignment: CDR1 SGHRS and CDR2 YFSETQ. The CDR3 loop spans 14 amino acids. Findings of the study overall: Authors suggested few new T cells are recruited by each seasonal influenza vaccination.

A note on this clonotype: Its specificity is unknown. This could be a read error, since a much larger clone is one nucleotide away. Because it lacks the conserved phenylalanine or tryptophan at the end, this CDR3 is likely a read error.

Each CDR3 protein gets one entry after TCRdb re-called the RT-PCR reads with MiXCR. The sample carries around 760,000 distinct CDR3 sequences, approximately 15% recorded once. This clonotype originated in a man aged 50 to 59 who received an inactivated influenza vaccine. The sample here was PBMCs from blood, taken 14 to 15 days before vaccination. The chain carries TRBV5-1 and TRBJ2-7, with no clear D. The chain's CDR3 is CASSLFGPNYEQYI. The CDR3 DNA reads as TGCGCCAGCAGCTTGTTTGGCCCCAACTACGAGCAGTACATC.